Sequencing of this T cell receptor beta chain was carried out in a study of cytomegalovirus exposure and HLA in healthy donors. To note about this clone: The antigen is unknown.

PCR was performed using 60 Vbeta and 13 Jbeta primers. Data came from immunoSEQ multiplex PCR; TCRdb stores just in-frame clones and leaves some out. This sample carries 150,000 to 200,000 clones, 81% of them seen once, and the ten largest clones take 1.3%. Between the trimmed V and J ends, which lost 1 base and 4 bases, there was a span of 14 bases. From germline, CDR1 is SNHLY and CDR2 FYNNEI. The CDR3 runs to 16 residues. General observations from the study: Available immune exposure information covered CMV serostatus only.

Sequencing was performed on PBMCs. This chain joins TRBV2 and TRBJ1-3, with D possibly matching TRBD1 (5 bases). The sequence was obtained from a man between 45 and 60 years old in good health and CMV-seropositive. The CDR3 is CASSEGPRAGGNTIYF. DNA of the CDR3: TGTGCCAGCAGTGAAGGGCCCCGGGCAGGGGGAAACACCATATATTTT. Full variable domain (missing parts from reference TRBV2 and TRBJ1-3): EPEVTQTPSHQVTQMGQEVILRCVPISNHLYFYWYRQILGQKVEFLVSFYNNEISEKSEIFDDQFSVERPDGSNFTLKIRSTKLEDSAMYFCASSEGPRAGGNTIYFGEGSWLTVV.